This entry lists 3 T cell receptor beta chains sequenced from one sample in a study of cytomegalovirus exposure and HLA in healthy donors. The PCR used 60 Vbeta and 13 Jbeta primers. Generated by immunoSEQ multiplex PCR, the TCRdb table keeps only in-frame clones and is missing some. This sample has some 150,000 clones; around nine tenths occur once, and the top ten carry about 0.93%. The sample comprised PBMCs. The receptors come from a woman between 25 and 40 years old in good health and CMV-seronegative.

The V call is TRBV6-5, the J call TRBJ2-4; D tentatively reads TRBD1 or TRBD2 (5 bases each). The CDR3 has 16 amino acids. Trimming removed 6 bases at V and 3 bases at J, with 18 bases between. The germline gives CDR1 MNHEY, CDR2 SVGAGI. The CDR3 DNA follows: TGTGCCAGCAGCTACGGGGCGAGGCAGTTCAAAAACATTCAGTACTTC. This translates into CASSYGARQFKNIQYF.

This rearrangement joins TRBV13 to TRBJ2-3; D gene ambiguous. The CDR3 extends over 12 amino acids. CDR1 is PRHDT, CDR2 FYEKMQ, per germline (reference sequence). V was clipped by 5 bases and J by 6 bases, with 9 bases between them. CDR3 amino acids: CASSPPLDTQYF. As DNA, the CDR3 is TGTGCCAGCAGCCCCCCCCTCGATACGCAGTATTTT.

The J gene is TRBJ2-1, the V gene TRBV10-3; TRBD2 matches at 7 bases. The CDR3 is 15 residues long. Looked up from germline, CDR1 is ENHRY and CDR2 is SYGVKD. V was clipped by 2 bases and J by 5 bases; unmatched bases: 6. The CDR3 sequence is CAISEGASGHNEQFF. DNA for the CDR3: TGTGCCATCAGTGAGGGGGCTAGCGGACACAATGAGCAGTTCTTC.